The source of this T cell receptor beta chain is a study of beta chain features in type 1 diabetes (dated by TCRdb to between 2018 and 2020). Concerning the study at large: Patients and healthy donors did not differ in mean age, gender distribution, total cell number or subset yield. In the study, recently diagnosed type 1 diabetes patients and matched healthy donors were compared on the TCRB repertoires of their sorted circulating CD4+ T cell subsets. A total of 85 million to 110 million sorted cells were examined across all samples, and RNA yield correlated strongly with the number of cells per subset. Regulatory and stem cell-like memory subsets were isolated from only 8 patients and roughly eight healthy donors, whereas naive and central memory subsets came from all 28 donors.

From each donor, a single peripheral blood sample of 100 to 150 mL on average was drawn into heparinised tubes. A BD FACSAria II was used to sort naive, central memory, regulatory and stem cell-like memory CD4+ T cells with a panel that included CD45RO, CCR7, CD25, CD127, CD95 and CD27. All sorted populations exceeded 95% purity. PBMCs were isolated right away by Lymphoprep density gradient centrifugation and were stained directly, without culture. So that batch effects would be minimized, each experiment stained and sorted samples in pairs, pairing one healthy donor with one patient. The High Capacity cDNA Reverse Transcription Kit was used to reverse transcribe all of the isolated RNA, meaning that expressed TCRB transcripts were what got sequenced. Naive, central memory and regulatory T cell samples underwent deep immunoSEQ sequencing, averaging about 3.5 million total reads per sample. Sorted cells were lysed in RLT buffer, and RNA was extracted using DNase-treated RNeasy Micro or Mini kits according to cell number. To prevent cross-contamination, every cell subset was processed on its own, while patient and healthy donor samples were processed together. The immunoSEQ multiplex PCR was used to amplify TCRB sequences from cDNA, generating 87-bp fragments that spanned the CDR3 region. Amplicons were sequenced on the Illumina HiSeq platform. From the authors' description of their analysis: PCR bias was corrected computationally using synthetic template baselines, and reads within Hamming distance 2 were collapsed, with unmergeable singletons discarded. By aligning reads against IMGT, V, D and J genes, CDR3 length, and insertions or deletions at six rearrangement sites were assigned. Within each subset, clonotype counts were normalized to the number of sorted cells before true diversity and Gini coefficients were calculated with the tcR R package. The overlap coefficient, calculated on TCRB nucleotide sequences, was used to measure repertoire sharing. Out-of-frame TCRB sequences from naive cells were analyzed as a proxy for the pre-selection repertoire. Sourced from immuneACCESS, this table was stored by TCRdb with only in-frame sequences that have V and J called. A share of the clones is absent; for the studies checked, an unresolved V gene accounts for under half, and the remainder has no known explanation. The V and J calls and clone size come from that table; D and trimming were worked out from the DNA. The sample table holds 330,000 or so clones, of which 10% to 15% were seen once. The ten largest clones add up to approximately 0.011% of the sample.

What the research found in general, with its limitations: HLA sub-analyses involved small numbers of individuals, so any influence of HLA type on TCRB rearrangement remained unresolved. A moderate but significant shortening of TCRB CDR3 length was observed in type 1 diabetes patients in all four CD4+ subsets. Shorter templates might be favored by PCR, yet because patient and control samples were amplified and corrected together, any such skew would affect both groups equally. Because cDNA rather than genomic DNA was sequenced, highly expressing activated cells could have been over-represented, although no difference in activation and CD3 levels was found between groups. Naive, central memory and regulatory TCRB repertoires appeared more similar among patients than among healthy donors. Patients with type 1 diabetes made fewer insertions and deleted more nucleotides at VDJ recombination sites, implying thymic rearrangement abnormalities.

The germline V gene provides CDR1 SGHVS and CDR2 FQNEAQ. Trimming takes 3 bases from V and 8 bases from J, and the germline ends sit 17 bases apart. From the cysteine up to the phenylalanine, the CDR3 has a length of 15 residues. Just the 45-base CDR3 DNA is kept, in frame starting at base 1. This clone was detected a few times. Its antigen is still unknown. No base-level quality is on record; no much larger clone is a single base apart. The specimen was naive CD4+ T cells from blood. The sample's cell subset or site label, decoded: true naive CD4+ T cells. The rearrangement joined TRBV7-8 to TRBJ2-1; TRBD2 might be the D gene, on 5 matching bases. The sequence was collected from a woman younger than 35 with type 1 diabetes. The CDR3 region reads CASSLGAPGFDEQFF. The DNA sequence is TGTGCCAGCAGCTTGGGAGCCCCGGGTTTCGATGAGCAGTTCTTC.